What follows are 16 T cell receptor beta chains derived from one specimen sequenced in a study of naive and memory T cell subsets. Both TRBC1 and TRBC2 were covered by a beta constant-region primer of two equimolar oligonucleotides. Four rounds of PCR amplified the ligated cDNA using nested alpha and beta constant-region primers plus SP2. Using its own MiXCR run on the UMI-ligation and nested PCR reads, TCRdb lists one record per CDR3 protein. The sample consists of roughly 80,000 distinct CDR3 sequences, 9% to 9.5% of them appearing once. Input material: naive CD8+ T cells from blood. The source is a human donor in good health.

This clonotype has ten or more counts. The rearrangement uses TRBV6-5 and TRBJ2-5; 10 positions match TRBD2. V lost 5 bases and J lost 5; bases outside the gene matches: 8. The CDR3 is 15 residues long. Germline V CDR1 and CDR2: MNHEY, SVGAGI. This CDR3 is CASSQASGSGETQYF. The CDR3, as DNA: TGTGCCAGCAGTCAAGCTAGCGGGAGCGGTGAGACCCAGTACTTC.

This clonotype was recorded a few times. For the CDR3, the DNA is TGTGCCAGCAGTAAGACAGGGATCAATCAGCCCCAGCATTTT. Its translation is CASSKTGINQPQHF. The rearrangement uses TRBV6-1 and TRBJ1-5; 7 bases match TRBD1. The ends lost 5 bases at V and 3 bases at J; junction bases unmatched: 4. From germline, CDR1 is MNHNS and CDR2 SASEGT. The CDR3 has 14 residues.

The chain carries TRBV27 and TRBJ2-2; a possible D gene is TRBD2 (6 bases). The CDR3 covers 18 residues. V lost 5 bases to trimming and J lost 3 bases, with 22 bases between them. Per the germline V gene, CDR1 is MNHEY and CDR2 is SMNVEV (reference sequence). Here the CDR3 DNA reads TGTGCCAGCAGTCCACGGGGGAAGGGGCGACCGGACACCGGGGAGCTGTTTTTT. This codes for CASSPRGKGRPDTGELFF.

This clonotype was seen a handful of times. The rearrangement joins TRBV7-2 to TRBJ2-5; 12 nucleotides line up with TRBD2. Germline loops: CDR1 SGHTA, CDR2 FQGNSA. V lost 1 base to trimming and J lost 4 bases; unmatched junction nucleotides: 13. CDR3 length: 19 residues. CDR3 nucleotide sequence: TGTGCCAGCAGCTTAGACCCTCCGTCTACTAGCGGGAGGCGAGAGACCCAGTACTTC. This codes for CASSLDPPSTSGRRETQYF.

In its sample, this clonotype was seen a few times. The chain recombines TRBV18 with TRBJ2-4; D might be TRBD2 (5 bases). There are 15 residues in the CDR3. Trimming left V 6 bases short and J 4 bases short, with 16 bases between. Germline lookup yields CDR1 KGHSH and CDR2 LQKENI. The CDR3 nucleotides are TGTGCCAGCTCCCTTAATTCTGGGGAGAAAAACATTCAGTACTTC. Protein sequence: CASSLNSGEKNIQYF.

This clonotype appeared a few times. The chain employs TRBV7-9 and TRBJ2-3, with 11 bases that match TRBD1. The CDR3 is 18 residues long. Germline trimming cut 2 bases from V and 4 bases from J; bases unmatched to any gene: 11. Germline V CDR1 and CDR2: SEHNR, FQNEAQ (reference sequence). CDR3 in DNA: TGTGCCAGCAGCTTATTTCCCCGGACAGGGGGCTTTCCAGATACGCAGTATTTT. Translated: CASSLFPRTGGFPDTQYF.

This clonotype was seen ten or more times. This chain joins TRBV20-1 and TRBJ2-1, with D unclear. The CDR3 is made up of 16 amino acids. V gave up 1 base and J gave up 0 bases, with 13 bases separating them. Germline loops: CDR1 DFQATT, CDR2 SNEGSKA (reference sequence). The CDR3 spells CSARGYSESSYNEQFF. In DNA, the CDR3 is TGCAGTGCTAGAGGATACAGTGAAAGCTCCTACAATGAGCAGTTCTTC.

The V call is TRBV5-4, the J call TRBJ2-3; TRBD2 agrees at 8 bases. Germline-derived CDR1 and CDR2 are SGHNT and YYREEE (reference sequence). CDR3 length: 15 residues. Trimming at V came to 1 base and at J to 2 bases, leaving 3 bases not matched to a gene. As DNA, the CDR3 is TGTGCCAGCAGCTTGCGGCGGGAGGTCACAGATACGCAGTATTTT. As protein: CASSLRREVTDTQYF.

This clonotype has more than one count but fewer than ten. The chain has TRBV4-2 and TRBJ2-5, with 11 bases aligning to TRBD2. The CDR3 spans 20 residues. Germline CDR1 is LGHNA and CDR2 is YNFKEQ. The V and J ends lost 4 bases and 1 base, in that order; junction bases with no gene match: 17. This CDR3 reads CASSLFVRLAGGRSQETQYF. DNA of the CDR3: TGTGCCAGCAGCCTCTTCGTCCGGCTAGCGGGAGGACGGTCCCAAGAGACCCAGTACTTC.

This clonotype has at least ten counts. V gene TRBV6-5 combines with J gene TRBJ2-7; the D gene could be TRBD1 or TRBD2 (5 bases each). Between the trimmed V and J ends, which lost 5 bases and 5 bases, there was a span of 13 bases. CDR1 and CDR2 from the germline V gene are MNHEY and SVGAGI. The CDR3 is 13 amino acids. CDR3 in amino acids: CASSPGRVHEQYF. The CDR3 bases are TGTGCCAGCAGTCCGGGACGGGTTCACGAGCAGTACTTC.

The sample holds many counts of this clonotype. The rearrangement links TRBV6-5 to TRBJ1-2; TRBD1 might be the D (5 bases). V was pared by 4 bases and J by 8 bases, with 17 bases between. Per germline, CDR1 MNHEY and CDR2 SVGAGI. CDR3 length equals 14 residues. The CDR3 DNA sequence: TGTGCCAGCAGTTTATCAGGGAATGAATGGGGCTACACCTTC. It encodes CASSLSGNEWGYTF.

CDR3 amino acids: CASSEGLGLADLAKNIQYF. Written as DNA, the CDR3 is TGTGCCAGCAGTGAAGGTTTGGGACTAGCGGACTTAGCCAAAAACATTCAGTACTTC. The chain uses TRBV2 and TRBJ2-4; 11 bases match TRBD2. With V trimmed by 1 base and J by 0 bases, 8 bases remained unmatched. This CDR3 region has 19 residues. Germline values: CDR1 SNHLY, CDR2 FYNNEI.

This clonotype was seen only a few times. This chain uses TRBV18 with TRBJ2-3; weak D call: TRBD2 (5 bases). The CDR3 totals 15 residues. Germline values: CDR1 KGHSH, CDR2 LQKENI. V gave up 2 bases and J gave up 0 bases, with 9 bases separating them. The CDR3 region has the DNA TGTGCCAGCTCACCAAGGAGCGGTAGCACAGATACGCAGTATTTT. Translating it yields CASSPRSGSTDTQYF.

The rearrangement links TRBV7-9 to TRBJ2-7; tentative D call: TRBD1 (6 bases). The CDR3 extends over 15 amino acids. CDR1 and CDR2 (germline): SEHNR, FQNEAQ (reference sequence). Trimming shortened V by 5 bases and J by 0 bases, and 14 bases separated the two germline ends. This CDR3 reads CASSPGTLSSYEQYF. CDR3 DNA sequence: TGTGCCAGCAGCCCAGGGACACTGAGCTCCTACGAGCAGTACTTC.

CDR3 in DNA: TGTGCCAGCAGCTTCAGGGCGGGACATGAGCAGTTCTTC. Its protein product is CASSFRAGHEQFF. The chain uses TRBV7-8 and TRBJ2-1, with D possibly TRBD2 on 6 matching bases. Between the trimmed V and J ends, which lost 3 bases and 8 bases, there was a span of 11 bases. The germline V gene encodes CDR1 SGHVS and CDR2 FQNEAQ. CDR3 length: 13 amino acids. The full variable domain, rest sourced from reference TRBV7-8 and TRBJ2-1, is GAGVSQSPRYKVAKRGQDVALRCDPISGHVSLFWYQQALGQGPEFLTYFQNEAQLDKSGLPSDRFFAERPEGSVSTLKIQRTQQEDSAVYLCASSFRAGHEQFFGPGTRLTVL.

This clonotype was seen at least ten times. The V and J genes are TRBV5-6 and TRBJ1-5; D gene unclear. The CDR3 runs 13 residues. V shed 0 bases and J shed 7 bases, with 8 bases lying between them. Looked up from germline, CDR1 is SGHDT and CDR2 is YYEEEE. The CDR3 is CASSLAGRQPQHF. In DNA form, the CDR3 reads TGTGCCAGCAGCTTGGCAGGAAGGCAGCCCCAGCATTTT.